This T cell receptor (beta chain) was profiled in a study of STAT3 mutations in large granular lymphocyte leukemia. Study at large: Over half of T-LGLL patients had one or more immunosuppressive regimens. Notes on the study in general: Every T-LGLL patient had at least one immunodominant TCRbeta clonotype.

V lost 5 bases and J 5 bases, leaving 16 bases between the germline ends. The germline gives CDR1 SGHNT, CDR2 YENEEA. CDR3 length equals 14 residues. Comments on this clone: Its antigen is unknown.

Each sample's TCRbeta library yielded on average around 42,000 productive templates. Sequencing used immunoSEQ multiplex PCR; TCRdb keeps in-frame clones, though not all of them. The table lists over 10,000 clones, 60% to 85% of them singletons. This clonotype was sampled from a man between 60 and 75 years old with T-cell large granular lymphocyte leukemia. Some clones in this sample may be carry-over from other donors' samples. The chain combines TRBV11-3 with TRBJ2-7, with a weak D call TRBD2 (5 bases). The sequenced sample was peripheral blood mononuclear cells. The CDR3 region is CASSPNLGSHEQYF. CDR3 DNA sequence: TGTGCCAGCAGCCCAAACCTAGGGAGTCACGAGCAGTACTTC.